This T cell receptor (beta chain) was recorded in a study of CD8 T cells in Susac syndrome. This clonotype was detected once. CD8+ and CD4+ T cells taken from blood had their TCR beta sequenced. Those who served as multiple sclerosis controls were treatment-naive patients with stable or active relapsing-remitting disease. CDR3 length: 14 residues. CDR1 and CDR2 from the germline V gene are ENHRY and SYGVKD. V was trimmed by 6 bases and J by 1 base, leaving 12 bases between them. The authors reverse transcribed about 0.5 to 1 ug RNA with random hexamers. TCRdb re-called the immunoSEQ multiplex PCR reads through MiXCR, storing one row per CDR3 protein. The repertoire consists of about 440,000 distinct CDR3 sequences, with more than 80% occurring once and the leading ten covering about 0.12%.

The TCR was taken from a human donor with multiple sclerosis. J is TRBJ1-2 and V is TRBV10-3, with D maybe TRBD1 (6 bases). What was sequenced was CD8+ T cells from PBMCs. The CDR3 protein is CAISAPQGNYGYTF. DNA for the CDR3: TGTGCCATCAGCGCCCCACAGGGTAACTATGGCTACACCTTC.